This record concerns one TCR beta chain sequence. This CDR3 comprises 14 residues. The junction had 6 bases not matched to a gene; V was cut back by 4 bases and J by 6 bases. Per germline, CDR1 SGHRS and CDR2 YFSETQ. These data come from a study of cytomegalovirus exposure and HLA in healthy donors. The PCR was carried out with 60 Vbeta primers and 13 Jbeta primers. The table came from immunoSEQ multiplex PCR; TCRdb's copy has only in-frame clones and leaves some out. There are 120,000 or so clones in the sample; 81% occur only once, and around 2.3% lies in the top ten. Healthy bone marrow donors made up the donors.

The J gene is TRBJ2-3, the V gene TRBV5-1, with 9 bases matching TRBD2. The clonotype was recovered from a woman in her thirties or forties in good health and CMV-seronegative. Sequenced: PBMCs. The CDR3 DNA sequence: TGCGCCAGCAGCGGCGGGGGGGCCTCGGATACGCAGTATTTT. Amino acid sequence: CASSGGGASDTQYF.